This passage covers 23 T cell receptor beta chains from one sample sequenced in a study of cytomegalovirus exposure and HLA in healthy donors. It was with 60 Vbeta and 13 Jbeta primers that the PCR ran. Libraries were prepared by immunoSEQ multiplex PCR; TCRdb keeps only in-frame clonotypes and omits some of them. The sample carries some 110,000 clones, 70% to 80% recorded once. The sequenced material came from PBMCs. The source of these receptors is a woman aged 45-60 years in good health and CMV-seropositive.

The chain links TRBV28 to TRBJ1-1; D is perhaps TRBD1 (6 bases). The V gene lost 5 bases and the J gene lost 1 base, with 11 bases spanning the gap. This CDR3 has 14 amino acids. Germline V gene sequence: CDR1 MDHEN, CDR2 SYDVKM. CDR3 in DNA: TGTGCCAGCAGTGTAAGGGGGGGGAACACTGAAGCTTTCTTT. Protein sequence: CASSVRGGNTEAFF.

This clone was seen more than once but under ten times. The rearrangement links TRBV30 to TRBJ1-2, with D possibly TRBD1 on 5 matching bases. Germline CDR1 and CDR2: GTSNPN and SVGIG (reference sequence). V gave up 0 bases and J gave up 4 bases, with 9 bases separating them. CDR3 size: 13 residues. The CDR3 region has the DNA TGTGCCTGGAGTGTTGGGGCAGGCTATGGCTACACCTTC. Residues: CAWSVGAGYGYTF.

The CDR3 reads CASSQDRSSPGQGPSGANVLTF. DNA of the CDR3: TGCGCCAGCAGCCAAGATCGCTCTTCTCCGGGACAGGGTCCCTCTGGGGCCAACGTCCTGACTTTC. V gene TRBV4-3 combines with J gene TRBJ2-6; 9 positions match TRBD1. The V gene's germline CDR1 is LGHNA and CDR2 YSLEER. This CDR3 comprises 22 residues. The ends lost 0 bases at V and 0 bases at J; junction bases unmatched: 15.

The chain recombines TRBV28 with TRBJ1-2; 10 bases map to TRBD1. The CDR3 is 15 amino acids. Trimming removed 3 bases from V and 5 bases from J; junction bases left unmatched: 6. CDR1 and CDR2 from the germline V gene are MDHEN and SYDVKM. CDR3 amino acids: CASSFLTGGLYGYTF. CDR3 nucleotide sequence: TGTGCCAGCAGTTTCCTGACAGGGGGCTTGTATGGCTACACCTTC.

This clone was found a few times. This sequence joins TRBV29-1 and TRBJ2-1, with 10 bases aligning to TRBD1. V dropped 0 bases and J dropped 7; count of bases not matched to a gene: 12. Germline CDR1 is SQVTM and CDR2 is ANQGSEA. There are 17 residues in the CDR3. The CDR3 DNA reads TGCAGCGTTGAAGATCTCCTCGGGACAGGGGCTGTTAATGAGCAGTTCTTC. It is translated as CSVEDLLGTGAVNEQFF.

J is TRBJ2-7 and V is TRBV11-3, with a possible D match to TRBD1 (6 bases). CDR1 SGHNT and CDR2 YENEEA come from the germline V gene. The CDR3 length is 15 residues. Trimming pared 1 base from V and 3 bases from J, leaving 13 bases between. Here the CDR3 reads CASSLGPGEGYEQYF. In DNA form, the CDR3 reads TGTGCCAGCAGCTTAGGGCCAGGGGAAGGCTACGAGCAGTACTTC.

The chain uses TRBV29-1 and TRBJ1-2; D ambiguous. The CDR3 covers 14 residues. Germline V gives CDR1 SQVTM, CDR2 ANQGSEA. Trimming took off 2 bases at V and 4 bases at J, with 14 bases between the two ends. CDR3 coding DNA: TGCAGCGTTGAATCGGTGCGGCAGACCTATGGCTACACCTTC. Translated: CSVESVRQTYGYTF.

This chain links TRBV30 with TRBJ1-4; D is uncertain. Germline CDR1 and CDR2: GTSNPN and SVGIG (reference sequence). V was cut by 0 bases and J by 8 bases, with 7 bases left in between. The CDR3 contains 12 residues. CDR3 in amino acids: CAWSVVIEKLFF. The DNA for the CDR3 is TGTGCCTGGAGTGTTGTAATAGAAAAACTGTTTTTT.

The chain has TRBV7-6 and TRBJ2-3; D is undetermined. CDR3 size: 16 residues. Trimming took off 1 base at V and 0 bases at J, with 11 bases between the two ends. Germline CDR1 reads SGHVS; CDR2 reads FNYEAQ. CDR3 sequence: CASSLGAELSTDTQYF. In DNA, the CDR3 is TGTGCCAGCAGCTTAGGGGCAGAACTTAGCACAGATACGCAGTATTTT.

The chain combines TRBV27 with TRBJ2-1; 11 bases line up with TRBD2. V lost 0 bases and J lost 7; bases outside the gene matches: 5. Germline CDR1 is MNHEY and CDR2 is SMNVEV (reference sequence). CDR3 length: 16 residues. The DNA for the CDR3 is TGTGCCAGCAGTTTATCGGTAGCGGGAGGGATGAATGAGCAGTTCTTC. As protein: CASSLSVAGGMNEQFF.

The gene calls are TRBV7-9 and TRBJ1-2; possible D gene TRBD1, 6 bases. This CDR3 has 14 amino acids. The germline V gene has CDR1 SEHNR and CDR2 FQNEAQ (reference sequence). Trimming removed 1 base at V and 4 bases at J, with 10 bases between. The CDR3 protein is CASSLGGGAYGYTF. Written as DNA, the CDR3 is TGTGCCAGCAGCTTAGGCGGGGGGGCCTATGGCTACACCTTC. The whole variable domain, filled in from reference TRBV7-9 and TRBJ1-2, reads DTGVSQNPRHKITKRGQNVTFRCDPISEHNRLYWYRQTLGQGPEFLTYFQNEAQLEKSRLLSDRFSAERPKGSFSTLEIQRTEQGDSAMYLCASSLGGGAYGYTFGSGTRLTVV.

The V call is TRBV10-3, the J call TRBJ2-5; D gene unclear. Germline V gene data show CDR1 as ENHRY and CDR2 as SYGVKD. Trimming cost V 2 bases and J 5 bases, with 9 bases left between them. The CDR3 length is 13 residues. CDR3 amino acids: CAISEILRETQYF. The DNA of the CDR3 is TGTGCCATCAGTGAGATCCTGCGGGAGACCCAGTACTTC.

This clone was counted once. The chain joins TRBV10-2 to TRBJ2-2, with TRBD1 matching over 11 bases. This CDR3 is built from 15 residues. The V gene end was trimmed by 7 bases and the J gene end by 5 bases; junction bases not matched to a gene: 6. Germline V gene lookup returns CDR1 WSHSY and CDR2 SAAADI. In DNA form, the CDR3 reads TGCGCCAGCATTTCGGACAGGGGGCGTACCGGGGAGCTGTTTTTT. Encoded protein: CASISDRGRTGELFF.

The chain has TRBV5-1 and TRBJ2-7; 9 nucleotides align to TRBD1. CDR1 is SGHRS and CDR2 is YFSETQ in the germline V gene. V dropped 0 bases and J dropped 2; count of bases not matched to a gene: 3. This CDR3 region has 15 residues. The CDR3 nucleotides read TGCGCCAGCAGCTTGGGTTGGACAGGGGCCTACGAGCAGTACTTC. Its protein product is CASSLGWTGAYEQYF.

Written as DNA, the CDR3 is TGTGCCAGCAGCTTAATGAACGGAGATACGCAGTATTTT. It translates to CASSLMNGDTQYF. V is TRBV7-2 and J is TRBJ2-3; D remains unclear. Trimming took off 2 bases at V and 5 bases at J, with 8 bases between the two ends. The germline gives CDR1 SGHTA, CDR2 FQGNSA. The CDR3 extends over 13 amino acids.

The gene calls are TRBV7-2 and TRBJ2-1; 9 nucleotides line up with TRBD2. After removal of 2 bases from V and 7 bases from J, the junction contained 6 bases not matched to a gene. Per germline, CDR1 SGHTA and CDR2 FQGNSA. The CDR3 is made up of 15 amino acids. The CDR3 DNA follows: TGTGCCAGCAGCTTATCTAGCGGGAAACTAAATGAGCAGTTCTTC. Its translation: CASSLSSGKLNEQFF.

This clone was counted once. V and J are TRBV9 and TRBJ2-5, with D possibly TRBD1 on 6 matching bases. Germline-derived CDR1 and CDR2 are SGDLS and YYNGEE. CDR3 length equals 14 residues. The V gene lost 0 bases and the J gene lost 4 bases, with 10 bases spanning the gap. The DNA of the CDR3 is TGTGCCAGCAGCGTAGATCAGGACAGAGAGACCCAGTACTTC. Protein sequence: CASSVDQDRETQYF.

The V gene is TRBV18, the J gene TRBJ1-3; TRBD1 matches 8 bases. This CDR3 has 15 amino acids. After removal of 6 bases from V and 0 bases from J, the junction contained 4 bases not matched to a gene. Looked up from germline, CDR1 is KGHSH and CDR2 is LQKENI. Here the CDR3 DNA reads TGTGCCAGCTCCCCGGACAGGGCCTCTGGAAACACCATATATTTT. Protein: CASSPDRASGNTIYF.

This clone was found once. CDR3 nucleotides: TGTGCCAGCAGCCAACTCGAACGGGGCTACACCTTC. It specifies CASSQLERGYTF. The chain employs TRBV4-2 and TRBJ1-2; D call uncertain. Between the trimmed V and J ends, which lost 2 bases and 8 bases, there was a span of 9 bases. From germline, CDR1 is LGHNA and CDR2 YNFKEQ. The CDR3 has 12 residues.

V is TRBV7-9 and J is TRBJ1-3, with 8 nucleotides matching TRBD1. From germline, CDR1 is SEHNR and CDR2 FQNEAQ (reference sequence). V lost 1 base, J lost 1 base, and 0 bases stayed unmatched. The CDR3 contains 15 residues. The chain's CDR3 is CASSLGQGSGNTIYF. The CDR3 DNA sequence: TGTGCCAGCAGCTTAGGACAGGGGTCTGGAAACACCATATATTTT.

This sequence joins TRBV19 and TRBJ2-7, with 7 bases aligning to TRBD2. Germline assignment: CDR1 LNHDA and CDR2 SQIVND (reference sequence). CDR3 size: 16 residues. Losses at the gene ends were 9 bases for V and 4 bases for J; bases not matched to a gene: 18. CDR3 sequence: CASTLSFGTNYYEQYF. In nucleotides, the CDR3 is TGTGCCAGCACGCTATCCTTCGGGACTAACTATTACGAGCAGTACTTC.

The V call is TRBV19, the J call TRBJ2-2; 9 nucleotides agree with TRBD2. The CDR3 is made up of 17 amino acids. The ends lost 3 bases at V and 2 bases at J; junction bases unmatched: 7. Germline CDR1 is LNHDA and CDR2 is SQIVND (reference sequence). CDR3 coding DNA: TGTGCCAGTAGTATGGGGCTAGCGGGGATCAACACCGGGGAGCTGTTTTTT. It yields the protein CASSMGLAGINTGELFF.

There are a few counts of this clone. The CDR3 nucleotides are TGCGCCAGCAGCCACAGGGATTCATATGGCTACACCTTC. This translates into CASSHRDSYGYTF. The V call is TRBV5-1, the J call TRBJ1-2, with D possibly TRBD1 on 6 matching bases. Trimming removed 4 bases from V and 5 bases from J, with 12 bases in between. CDR1 and CDR2 (germline): SGHRS, YFSETQ. The CDR3 has 13 amino acids. Filled out from reference TRBV5-1 and TRBJ1-2, the complete variable domain reads KAGVTQTPRYLIKTRGQQVTLSCSPISGHRSVSWYQQTPGQGLQFLFEYFSETQRNKGNFPGRFSGRQFSNSRSEMNVSTLELGDSALYLCASSHRDSYGYTFGSGTRLTVV.